This T cell receptor (beta chain) is drawn from a study of T cells in Graves' hyperthyroidism and ophthalmopathy. RNA transcripts yielded amplified TCR beta CDR3 regions. TCR CDR3 regions were first amplified by RT-PCR with HTBI primers. One entry per CDR3 protein results from TCRdb running MiXCR on the multiplex PCR reads. The sample carries 250,000 to 300,000 distinct CDR3 sequences, roughly 19% recorded once. Germline assignment: CDR1 MDHEN and CDR2 SYDVKM. V dropped 6 bases and J dropped 0 bases, with 12 bases sitting between them. The CDR3 is made up of 15 amino acids. Patients showing uncontrolled infection, other autoimmune disease, pregnancy or lactation were ineligible. Clinical symptoms, serum thyroxine, TRAb, thyroid ultrasound and orbital computed tomography established diagnosis.

The sequence derives from a man between 50 and 59 years old with Graves' ophthalmopathy. The chain is built from TRBV28 and TRBJ1-3, with D possibly TRBD1 on 6 matching bases. Sequenced input: blood. CDR3 sequence (DNA): TGTGCCAGCAGCTTGGGACACCTCTCTGGAAACACCATATATTTT. This translates into CASSLGHLSGNTIYF.